Below are 5 T cell receptor beta chains sequenced from a single sample in a study of Graves' ophthalmopathy and Graves' hyperthyroidism. Amplification from RNA transcripts yielded the TCR beta CDR3 regions. The library came from an HTBI-primed first-round RT-PCR and a second-round multiplex PCR. TCRdb used MiXCR to reprocess the multiplex PCR reads, holding one entry per CDR3 protein. The repertoire holds approximately 700,000 distinct CDR3 sequences, 40% seen once, with approximately 43% in the top ten. Sequencing was carried out using peripheral blood. The receptor set was obtained from an adult man with Graves' ophthalmopathy.

Remarks on this clonotype: This may come from a read error, since a much larger clone is one base off. The rearrangement joins TRBV29-1 to TRBJ1-1; the D is unclear. Germline V gives CDR1 SQVTM, CDR2 ANQGSEA. The CDR3 is made up of 11 amino acids. The CDR3 spells CSVSENTEASF. In nucleotides, the CDR3 is TGCAGCGTTTCTGAGAACACTGAAGCTTCCTTT.

The gene calls are TRBV11-2 and TRBJ2-7; TRBD2 matches 13 bases. CDR3 size: 16 residues. Germline trimming cut 5 bases from V and 5 bases from J; bases unmatched to any gene: 9. From germline, CDR1 is SGHAT and CDR2 FQNNGV. The CDR3 sequence is CASSPGTSGILNEQYF. CDR3 DNA sequence: TGTGCCAGCAGCCCAGGGACTAGCGGGATTTTAAACGAGCAGTACTTC.

This clonotype was counted many times. The rearrangement links TRBV29-1 to TRBJ1-1; 7 nucleotides line up with TRBD1. After removal of 7 bases from V and 4 bases from J, the junction contained 6 bases not matched to a gene. Germline V CDR1 and CDR2: SQVTM, ANQGSEA. This CDR3 comprises 12 residues. Written as DNA, the CDR3 is TGCAGCGGGAGACAGGGAAGCACTGAAGCTTTCTTT. It specifies CSGRQGSTEAFF.

Details on this clonotype: A clone one base away is much larger, so this may be a read error. This chain joins TRBV7-2 and TRBJ1-5; tentative D call: TRBD1 (5 bases). Trimming took off 0 bases at V and 3 bases at J, with 9 bases between the two ends. The germline V gene has CDR1 SGHTA and CDR2 FQGNSA. The CDR3 runs 15 residues. The CDR3 coding sequence is TGTGCCAGCAGCTTAGCCCCAGGGACCAATCAGCCCCAGCATTTT. This encodes CASSLAPGTNQPQHF.

This clonotype occurred many times. V usage is TRBV12-3 or TRBV12-4 and J usage is TRBJ2-7; D may be TRBD1 (6 bases). The ends were cut back, 3 bases at V and 0 bases at J, with 9 bases in the middle. The CDR3 contains 14 residues. CDR3: CASSLWTVSYEQYF. Written as DNA, the CDR3 is TGTGCCAGCAGTTTGTGGACAGTCTCCTACGAGCAGTACTTC.